This T cell receptor (beta chain) was sequenced in a study of T cells after yellow fever vaccination. V was pared by 6 bases and J by 8 bases, with 10 bases of the junction left unmatched. Germline CDR1 reads MNHEY; CDR2 reads SVGEGT. The CDR3 runs 14 residues. Each CDR3 protein is one row after TCRdb ran MiXCR on the 5' RACE reads. The sample has hundreds of thousands of distinct CDR3 sequences, 12% seen once; the top ten hold 14% to 15%. The specimen was PBMCs, collected on the day of the yellow fever booster vaccination. The J gene is TRBJ2-1, the V gene TRBV6-2 or TRBV6-3, with 7 nucleotides matching TRBD1. This receptor was taken from a man aged 25-40 years who received the YFV17D yellow fever vaccine. In DNA, the CDR3 is TGTGCCAGCAGACAGGACAGGTTCCCCCATGAGCAGTTCTTC. Translation gives CASRQDRFPHEQFF.